This T cell receptor beta chain is from a study of cytotoxic CD8 clonotypes in ibrutinib-treated CLL. In the study overall: By median approximately 63 months, around twelve had progressed and around 15 stayed remitted; responses had been 2 complete and some 25 partial.

The sequencing depth, 1 in 200,000 to 1 in 1 million T cells, was the target. The assay was immunoSEQ multiplex PCR, and TCRdb's table has in-frame clones only and misses some. The repertoire holds 150,000 to 200,000 clones, with roughly 86% as singletons. Trimming at V came to 0 bases and at J to 1 base, leaving 6 bases not matched to a gene. CDR3 length equals 17 residues. CDR1 and CDR2 from the germline V gene are SGHAT and FQNNGV. The receptor comes from a human donor with chronic lymphocytic leukemia. The rearrangement uses TRBV11-2 and TRBJ2-1; 7 bases map to TRBD2. Material: PBMCs, obtained after 12 months of ibrutinib treatment. The CDR3 bases are TGTGCCAGCAGCTTAGATCCCCCCGGGGGGTCCTACAATGAGCAGTTCTTC. Its protein product is CASSLDPPGGSYNEQFF.